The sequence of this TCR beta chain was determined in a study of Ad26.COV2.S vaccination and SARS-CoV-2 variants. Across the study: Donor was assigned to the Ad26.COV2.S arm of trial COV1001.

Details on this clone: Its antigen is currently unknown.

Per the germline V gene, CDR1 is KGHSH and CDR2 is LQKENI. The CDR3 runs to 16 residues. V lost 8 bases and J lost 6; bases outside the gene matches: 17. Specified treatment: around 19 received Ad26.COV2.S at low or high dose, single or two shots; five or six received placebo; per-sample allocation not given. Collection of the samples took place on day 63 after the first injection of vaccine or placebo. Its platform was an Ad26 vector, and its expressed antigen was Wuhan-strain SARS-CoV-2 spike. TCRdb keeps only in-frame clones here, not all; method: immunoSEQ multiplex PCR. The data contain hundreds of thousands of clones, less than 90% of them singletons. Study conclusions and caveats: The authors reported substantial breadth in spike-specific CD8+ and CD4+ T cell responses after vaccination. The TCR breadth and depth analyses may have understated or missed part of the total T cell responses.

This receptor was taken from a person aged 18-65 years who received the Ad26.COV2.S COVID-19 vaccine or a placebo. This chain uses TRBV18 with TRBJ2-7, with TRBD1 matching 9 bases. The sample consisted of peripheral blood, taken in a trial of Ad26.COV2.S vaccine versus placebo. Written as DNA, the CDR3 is TGTGCCAGCATCTCAGGGCCAGGACAGGGGCCTCGCGAGCAGTACTTC. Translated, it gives CASISGPGQGPREQYF.